The 28 T cell receptor beta chains below all came from one sample that was sequenced in a study of T-cell reconstitution after alpha-beta-depleted transplantation in children. A library of TCRbeta sequences, prepared with unique molecular identifiers, was generated. TCRdb called the PCR reads again in MiXCR, with one record for every CDR3 protein. The sample holds fewer than 550,000 distinct CDR3 sequences; about an eighth are singletons and the top ten take around 15%. This specimen consisted of PBMCs, mostly from graft donor cells, obtained 180 days after TCRalphabeta/CD19-depleted stem cell transplant. The receptor source for this set is a female patient between 2 and 15 years old who had a stem cell transplant for aplastic anemia, so the T cells may come from the graft donor.

This clonotype was recorded many times. This chain uses TRBV6-6 with TRBJ2-1; D ambiguous. CDR3 length: 11 residues. V dropped 4 bases and J dropped 7 bases, with 5 bases sitting between them. The germline gives CDR1 MNHNY, CDR2 SVGAGI (reference sequence). Here the CDR3 DNA reads TGTGCCAGCAGTTCCAGGAATGAGCAGTTCTTC. Translation gives CASSSRNEQFF.

A remark on this clonotype: This may come from a read error, since a much larger clone is one base off. The V call is TRBV24-1, the J call TRBJ2-3, with D hard to call. Per the germline V gene, CDR1 is KGHDR and CDR2 is SFDVKD. The CDR3 has 16 residues. CDR3 sequence (DNA): TGTGCCGCCAGTGACCCGGACGTGGGGATCGGAGATACGCAGTATTTT. Translating gives CAASDPDVGIGDTQYF.

The chain uses TRBV20-1 and TRBJ1-3; D is unclear. Germline V lookup: CDR1 DFQATT, CDR2 SNEGSKA (reference sequence). Trimming removed 3 bases from V and 0 bases from J, with 9 bases in between. This CDR3 comprises 14 residues. The CDR3: CSASSDSSGNTIYF. The CDR3 DNA follows: TGCAGTGCTAGCAGTGATTCCTCTGGAAACACCATATATTTT.

This clonotype turned up a few times. The chain couples TRBV7-7 to TRBJ2-2; D may be TRBD1 or TRBD2 (6 bases each). This CDR3 spans 16 amino acids. Germline V lookup: CDR1 SSHAT, CDR2 FNYEAQ (reference sequence). V shed 8 bases and J shed 4 bases, with 20 bases lying between them. CDR3 DNA sequence: TGTGCCAGCGGAGGGACAAGCGGGCCCGGCACCGGGGAGCTGTTTTTT. Amino acid sequence: CASGGTSGPGTGELFF.

This clonotype turned up a few times. The chain carries TRBV5-1 and TRBJ1-2; TRBD1 is a possible D gene (6 bases). Germline CDR1 is SGHRS and CDR2 is YFSETQ. Trimming took off 4 bases at V and 6 bases at J, with 19 bases between the two ends. The CDR3 totals 15 residues. CDR3 in amino acids: CASSPGGRSADGYTF. As DNA, the CDR3 is TGCGCCAGCAGCCCCGGGGGCCGCTCAGCCGATGGCTACACCTTC.

This clonotype has a handful of counts. The V call is TRBV7-2, the J call TRBJ2-3; D unclear. This CDR3 contains 14 residues. Germline V gene data show CDR1 as SGHTA and CDR2 as FQGNSA. V was shortened by 5 bases and J by 5 bases, with 14 bases between the two germline ends. The CDR3 DNA follows: TGTGCCAGCAGCCCAGATGGTCTCGTAGATACGCAGTATTTT. This sequence encodes CASSPDGLVDTQYF.

This rearrangement joins TRBV7-2 to TRBJ2-1; 10 nucleotides match TRBD1. This CDR3 is 17 amino acids long. Germline V gene sequence: CDR1 SGHTA, CDR2 FQGNSA. Trimming took 4 bases from V and 1 from J; bases not matched to a gene: 7. The CDR3: CASSSGQGGQSYNEQFF. The CDR3 DNA reads as TGTGCCAGCAGCTCAGGACAGGGGGGACAATCCTACAATGAGCAGTTCTTC.

This clonotype showed up many times. The rearrangement links TRBV29-1 to TRBJ2-5, with D perhaps matching TRBD1 or TRBD2 (5 bases each). This CDR3 has 13 residues. The germline CDR1 and CDR2 sequences are SQVTM and ANQGSEA. The CDR3 loop reads CSVPGPHRETQYF. For the CDR3, the DNA is TGCAGTGTCCCGGGACCCCACAGAGAGACCCAGTACTTC.

The gene calls are TRBV20-1 and TRBJ1-2; TRBD1 is a possible D gene (6 bases). This CDR3 spans 16 amino acids. Germline V gene lookup returns CDR1 DFQATT and CDR2 SNEGSKA (reference sequence). The V end lost 4 bases, the J end lost 3 bases, and 21 bases lay between the germline ends. The CDR3 spells CSATRPGGAVDYGYTF. CDR3 DNA: TGCAGTGCTACGCGGCCGGGGGGCGCGGTAGACTATGGCTACACCTTC.

V and J are TRBV24-1 and TRBJ2-6; TRBD1 agrees at 8 bases. CDR1 is KGHDR, CDR2 SFDVKD, per germline. This CDR3 comprises 20 residues. Trimming at V came to 5 bases and at J to 6 bases, leaving 20 bases not matched to a gene. The CDR3 reads CATSGEFETGVSSSANVLTF. The CDR3 nucleotides read TGTGCCACCAGTGGGGAATTTGAGACAGGGGTTTCTTCATCGGCCAACGTCCTGACTTTC.

The rearrangement links TRBV19 to TRBJ2-7; 13 nucleotides align to TRBD2. The CDR3 consists of 17 residues. CDR1 LNHDA and CDR2 SQIVND come from the germline V gene (reference sequence). V was pared by 5 bases and J by 0 bases, with 7 bases of the junction left unmatched. CDR3 amino acids: CASSFGTSGTSSYEQYF. The CDR3 coding sequence is TGTGCCAGTAGTTTCGGGACTAGCGGGACCAGCTCCTACGAGCAGTACTTC.

About this clonotype: Sequence at one end of the junction differs from germline and may be a read error. The CDR3 DNA follows: TGTGCCGGCAGCTTAGAAGGACTAGCGGGAGGTGAGCAGTTCTTC. It translates to CAGSLEGLAGGEQFF. This rearrangement joins TRBV7-7 to TRBJ2-1; 14 bases line up with TRBD2. Germline assignment: CDR1 SSHAT and CDR2 FNYEAQ (reference sequence). The CDR3 contains 15 residues.

With regard to this clonotype: This clone may be a read error of a much larger clone one base away. CDR3 sequence (DNA): TGTGCCAGCAGCCCTACAAGGACTGAAGCTTTCTTT. This sequence encodes CASSPTRTEAFF. V usage is TRBV7-2 and J usage is TRBJ1-1; D ambiguous. The germline V gene encodes CDR1 SGHTA and CDR2 FQGNSA. The CDR3 sequence is 12 residues long. V was trimmed by 5 bases and J by 5 bases, leaving 9 bases between them. The full variable domain, in which reference TRBV7-2 and TRBJ1-1 provide the parts outside the CDR3, is GAGVSQSPSNKVTEKGKDVELRCDPISGHTALYWYRQSLGQGLEFLIYFQGNSAPDKSGLPSDRFSAERTGGSVSTLTIQRTQQEDSAVYLCASSPTRTEAFFGQGTRLTVV.

This clonotype occurred a few times. The gene calls are TRBV7-2 and TRBJ2-2; D tentatively reads TRBD1 or TRBD2 (5 bases each). The germline V gene has CDR1 SGHTA and CDR2 FQGNSA. This CDR3 region has 17 residues. Deletions cut 2 bases from V and 4 bases from J, with 17 bases between. The CDR3 DNA reads TGTGCCAGCAGCTTACGGCAGGGTGGCGCGGGCACCGGGGAGCTGTTTTTT. Protein sequence: CASSLRQGGAGTGELFF.

The chain joins TRBV25-1 to TRBJ2-2; maybe TRBD2 (5 bases). V lost 2 bases to trimming and J lost 6 bases, with 13 bases between them. The length of the CDR3 is 15 residues. Germline CDR1 is MGHDK and CDR2 is SYGVNS. CDR3 sequence reads: CASSEGERNPGELFF. For the CDR3, the DNA is TGTGCCAGCAGTGAAGGAGAGCGGAATCCCGGGGAGCTGTTTTTT.

This clonotype was counted between two and nine times. The V call is TRBV11-2, the J call TRBJ2-1; TRBD2 matches 7 bases. The V and J ends lost 6 bases and 3 bases, in that order; junction bases with no gene match: 8. The CDR3 has 15 amino acids. Germline CDR1 is SGHAT and CDR2 is FQNNGV. The CDR3 reads CASSFRRDYYNEQFF. As DNA, the CDR3 is TGTGCCAGCAGTTTTCGTAGGGACTACTACAATGAGCAGTTCTTC.

Turning to this clonotype: The CDR3 does not close with the conserved phenylalanine or tryptophan, likely indicating a read error. The V and J genes are TRBV10-3 and TRBJ2-1; TRBD2 might be the D (6 bases). The V gene's germline CDR1 is ENHRY and CDR2 SYGVKD. The ends were cut back, 6 bases at V and 3 bases at J, with 15 bases in the middle. This CDR3 spans 15 amino acids. The CDR3 sequence: CAIRAGQGGYNEQFL. CDR3 coding DNA: TGTGCCATCAGGGCGGGGCAGGGAGGCTACAATGAGCAGTTCTTG.

This clonotype was detected a few times. V gene TRBV7-2 combines with J gene TRBJ2-1; TRBD2 agrees at 11 bases. The CDR3 consists of 19 residues. Germline CDR1 reads SGHTA; CDR2 reads FQGNSA. The junction had 11 bases not matched to a gene; V was cut back by 2 bases and J by 2 bases. CDR3: CASSLTGKGLAGAYNEQFF. Written as DNA, the CDR3 is TGTGCCAGCAGCTTAACGGGAAAAGGACTAGCGGGTGCCTACAATGAGCAGTTCTTC.

The chain's CDR3 is CASSLVGLASEQYF. The CDR3 DNA reads TGTGCCAGCAGCTTAGTGGGGCTAGCAAGCGAGCAGTACTTC. This rearrangement joins TRBV7-2 to TRBJ2-7; the D gene could be TRBD1 or TRBD2 (5 bases each). Trimming stripped 1 base from V and 6 bases from J, with 13 bases between. Germline loops: CDR1 SGHTA, CDR2 FQGNSA. The length of the CDR3 is 14 residues.

This clonotype appeared many times. The J gene is TRBJ2-7, the V gene TRBV27, with D possibly matching TRBD1 (5 bases). The V and J ends lost 2 bases and 4 bases respectively, with 12 bases between them. The CDR3 runs to 14 residues. Germline lookup yields CDR1 MNHEY and CDR2 SMNVEV (reference sequence). In DNA form, the CDR3 reads TGTGCCAGCAGTTTAGGCCCTACAGGTTACGAGCAGTACGTC. Translating gives CASSLGPTGYEQYV.

The chain carries TRBV5-1 and TRBJ2-5, with D possibly being TRBD1 or TRBD2 (6 bases each). V dropped 6 bases and J dropped 3 bases, with 12 bases sitting between them. Germline V gene lookup returns CDR1 SGHRS and CDR2 YFSETQ. The CDR3 is made up of 13 amino acids. The DNA of the CDR3 is TGCGCCAGCAACCGAAGGGGGGAAGAGACCCAGTACTTC. Translated: CASNRRGEETQYF.

The CDR3: CASSSTGAPTDTQYF. CDR3 sequence (DNA): TGTGCCAGCAGCTCCACAGGTGCGCCCACAGATACGCAGTATTTT. The V and J genes are TRBV7-2 and TRBJ2-3; the D gene is possibly TRBD1 (5 bases). Between the trimmed V and J ends, which lost 4 bases and 2 bases, there was a span of 13 bases. This CDR3 contains 15 residues. Germline CDR1 and CDR2: SGHTA and FQGNSA.

This chain links TRBV12-3 or TRBV12-4 with TRBJ1-1; D gene ambiguous. The ends were cut back, 5 bases at V and 1 base at J, with 14 bases in the middle. The CDR3 sequence is 15 residues long. The chain's CDR3 is CASSPPAGWNTEAFF. CDR3 coding DNA: TGTGCCAGCAGTCCCCCGGCGGGATGGAACACTGAAGCTTTCTTT.

This clonotype was recorded a few times. The genes are TRBV7-3 and TRBJ2-2; a weak D match, TRBD2 (5 bases). The V end was cut by 0 bases, the J end by 5 bases, with 13 bases between. The CDR3 runs 16 residues. Germline V CDR1 and CDR2: SGHTA, FQGTGA. CDR3 DNA: TGTGCCAGCAGCTTAACGGGAAGAGGGTTGACCGGGGAGCTGTTTTTT. It specifies CASSLTGRGLTGELFF.

V is TRBV14 and J is TRBJ1-1; 7 bases are a match to TRBD1. The CDR3 is 14 amino acids. V was clipped by 7 bases and J by 3 bases; unmatched bases: 8. Germline V gives CDR1 SGHDN, CDR2 FVKESK. CDR3: CASNSNRGHTEAFF. As DNA, the CDR3 is TGTGCCAGCAACTCAAACAGGGGTCACACTGAAGCTTTCTTT.

The rearrangement joins TRBV10-3 to TRBJ2-1; TRBD2 matches at 8 bases. This CDR3 is 18 amino acids long. Germline V gives CDR1 ENHRY, CDR2 SYGVKD. V dropped 2 bases and J dropped 2; count of bases not matched to a gene: 11. The CDR3 reads CAISEVELAGVTYNEQFF. In nucleotides, the CDR3 is TGTGCCATCAGTGAGGTCGAGCTAGCGGGTGTCACCTACAATGAGCAGTTCTTC.

This sequence joins TRBV20-1 and TRBJ2-3; D unclear. V was trimmed by 6 bases and J by 0 bases, leaving 19 bases between them. The CDR3 loop spans 16 amino acids. Germline CDR1 reads DFQATT; CDR2 reads SNEGSKA (reference sequence). The CDR3 spells CSATSMGGLSTDTQYF. In nucleotides, the CDR3 is TGCAGTGCCACCTCGATGGGTGGGCTTAGCACAGATACGCAGTATTTT.

This clonotype was seen only a few times. The V gene is TRBV12-5, the J gene TRBJ1-1; no clear D gene. There are 12 residues in the CDR3. Germline V gives CDR1 LGHNT, CDR2 FRNRAP. The V and J ends lost 3 bases and 8 bases respectively, with 10 bases between them. The DNA for the CDR3 is TGTGCTAGTGGTTTCCCCTACGGGGAAGCTTTCTTT. The encoded protein is CASGFPYGEAFF.